This TCR beta chain was sequenced in a study of human T cells and chemical hapten exposure. Study-wide context: Alopecia areata, totalis and universalis patients, mostly female, were included. It was small differences in pooled library volume that mainly caused per-sample TCR yields to vary.

This clonotype was observed a few times. TCRdb reanalysed the RACE reads using MiXCR and keeps one entry per CDR3 protein. The repertoire consists of about 190,000 distinct CDR3 sequences, with 24% occurring once and the leading ten covering under 2.5%. Noted time point: patch test 3, about 24 weeks after DPC sensitization. The treatment denotes: therapeutic diphenylcyclopropenone sensitization with weekly scalp DPC. Unfractionated whole blood served as the source for total RNA extraction. V lost 0 bases to trimming and J lost 6 bases, with 5 bases between them. Germline CDR1 reads SEHNR; CDR2 reads FQNEAQ (reference sequence). The CDR3 contains 13 residues.

The source material was whole blood, sampled in connection with sensitization to the hapten diphenylcyclopropenone (DPC). This TCR derives from a woman aged 35 to 49 with alopecia areata. Some clones in this sample may be carry-over from other donors' samples. The gene calls are TRBV7-9 and TRBJ2-2, with D uncertain. CDR3: CASSLAEPGELFF. The CDR3 nucleotides are TGTGCCAGCAGCTTAGCTGAACCCGGGGAGCTGTTTTTT.